This T cell receptor beta chain was found in a study of T cell responses to AZD1222 COVID-19 vaccine. The assay was immunoSEQ multiplex PCR, and TCRdb's table has in-frame clones only and misses some. This sample carries about 120,000 clones, around nine tenths of them seen once, and the ten largest clones take 2% to 2.5%. The germline CDR1 and CDR2 sequences are SNHLY and FYNNEI. CDR3 length equals 14 residues. The V segment lost 8 bases and the J segment 5 bases; nucleotides outside the gene matches: 9. The receptor was derived from an adult in good health. The J gene is TRBJ2-3, the V gene TRBV2; 8 positions match TRBD2. The material was peripheral blood, obtained on day 0 of AZD1222 vaccination. CDR3: CASGGSGMVDTQYF. For the CDR3, the DNA is TGTGCCAGCGGGGGTAGCGGGATGGTAGATACGCAGTATTTT.